This passage covers 5 T cell receptor beta chains from one sample sequenced in a study of T cell repertoires in cytomegalovirus infection. TCRdb reprocessed the reads with MiXCR, giving one entry per CDR3 protein. Among approximately 990,000 distinct CDR3 sequences listed, around 31% were seen once. These receptors' antigens are unknown. This sample comprised cultured CD8+ T cells from PBMCs, obtained from culture after CMV antigen stimulation. All receptors come from a human donor in good health (CMV status not recorded). Some clones in this sample may be carry-over from other donors' samples.

This clonotype was found a few times. The chain is built from TRBV7-9 and TRBJ1-1, with 9 bases fitting TRBD1. The V gene's germline CDR1 is SEHNR and CDR2 FQNEAQ (reference sequence). Germline trimming cut 2 bases from V and 2 bases from J; bases unmatched to any gene: 6. The CDR3 consists of 16 residues. CDR3 DNA: TGTGCCAGCAGCTTACCCGGACAGGGGTCAAACACTGAAGCTTTCTTT. Its translation is CASSLPGQGSNTEAFF.

At least ten counts were recorded for this clonotype. The chain combines TRBV7-9 with TRBJ1-1; possibly TRBD1 for D (6 bases). The length of the CDR3 is 14 residues. Germline values: CDR1 SEHNR, CDR2 FQNEAQ (reference sequence). V was pared by 1 base and J by 4 bases, with 10 bases between. CDR3 DNA sequence: TGTGCCAGCAGCTTAGTAGGCAGGGGCACTGAAGCTTTCTTT. This codes for CASSLVGRGTEAFF.

This clonotype was observed a handful of times. V gene TRBV6-5 combines with J gene TRBJ1-1, with D tentatively TRBD1 (6 bases). Trimming removed 2 bases from V and 1 base from J, with 11 bases in between. Germline V gives CDR1 MNHEY, CDR2 SVGAGI. This CDR3 has 15 residues. The DNA of the CDR3 is TGTGCCAGCAGTTACGGGGCCAGGGGGAACACTGAAGCTTTCTTT. Its protein is CASSYGARGNTEAFF.

As for this clonotype: Mismatch with germline at one junction end may stem from a read error. The chain has TRBV27 and TRBJ2-3; 7 bases align to TRBD2. The length of the CDR3 is 15 residues. CDR1 and CDR2 (germline): MNHEY, SMNVEV (reference sequence). The CDR3 loop is CTSSYSGRTTDTQYF. The CDR3, as DNA: TGTACCAGCAGTTATTCCGGGAGGACCACAGATACGCAGTATTTT.

The V call is TRBV27, the J call TRBJ2-3, with D unclear. This CDR3 is built from 13 residues. V was shortened by 0 bases and J by 7 bases, with 8 bases between the two germline ends. Germline V lookup: CDR1 MNHEY, CDR2 SMNVEV (reference sequence). The CDR3 DNA reads TGTGCCAGCAGTTTATCCCCTTTGAATACGCAGTATTTT. It specifies CASSLSPLNTQYF.